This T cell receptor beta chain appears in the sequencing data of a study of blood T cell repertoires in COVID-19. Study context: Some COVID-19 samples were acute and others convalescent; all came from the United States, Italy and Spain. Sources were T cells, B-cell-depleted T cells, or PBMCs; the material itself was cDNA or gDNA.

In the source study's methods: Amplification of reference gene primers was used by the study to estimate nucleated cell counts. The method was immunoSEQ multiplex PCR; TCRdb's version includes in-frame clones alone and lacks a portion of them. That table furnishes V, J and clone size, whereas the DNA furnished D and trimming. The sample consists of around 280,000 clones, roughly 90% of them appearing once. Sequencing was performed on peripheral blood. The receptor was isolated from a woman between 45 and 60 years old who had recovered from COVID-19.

Here the CDR3 reads CAWSPKTPGQGQETQYF. In DNA, the CDR3 is TGTGCCTGGAGTCCGAAGACCCCGGGACAGGGACAAGAGACCCAGTACTTC. The genes are TRBV30 and TRBJ2-5; 9 bases are a match to TRBD1. Germline CDR1 is GTSNPN and CDR2 is SVGIG (reference sequence). V was pared by 2 bases and J by 2 bases, with 12 bases of the junction left unmatched. The CDR3 totals 17 residues.